What follows are 5 T cell receptor beta chains derived from one specimen sequenced in a study of OX40 agonist ivuxolimab in advanced cancers. Profiling relied on immunoSEQ multiplex PCR, and the TCRdb table lists in-frame clones only, not all of them. The table has around 62,000 clones, around 90% seen once. The sample consisted of CD4+ or CD8+ T cells sorted from blood, taken in a trial of the OX40 agonist ivuxolimab. Source of these receptors: an adult with an advanced solid tumor such as melanoma, head and neck, liver or kidney cancer.

The gene calls are TRBV5-1 and TRBJ2-1, with D possibly TRBD1 on 5 matching bases. CDR1 and CDR2 (germline): SGHRS, YFSETQ. This CDR3 is built from 14 residues. Trimming took 0 bases from V and 9 from J, leaving 13 bases between them. The CDR3 is CASSLEQGSVEQFF. The CDR3 nucleotides read TGCGCCAGCAGCTTGGAGCAGGGCTCGGTTGAGCAGTTCTTC.

The rearrangement joins TRBV19 to TRBJ2-2, with unresolved D. The CDR3 is made up of 16 amino acids. V was cut by 1 base and J by 1 base, with 10 bases left in between. The V gene's germline CDR1 is LNHDA and CDR2 SQIVND (reference sequence). CDR3 in DNA: TGTGCCAGTAGTATAGTGCTATCACGGAACACCGGGGAGCTGTTTTTT. It is translated as CASSIVLSRNTGELFF.

In this sample, this clone turned up once. The chain joins TRBV5-5 to TRBJ1-4, with 7 bases identical to TRBD1. Germline trimming cut 3 bases from V and 6 bases from J; bases unmatched to any gene: 20. Germline lookup yields CDR1 SGHKS and CDR2 YYEKEE (reference sequence). The CDR3 sequence is 19 residues long. CDR3 region: CASSSASSGRGIEYEKLFF. The CDR3 DNA sequence: TGTGCCAGCAGCTCGGCGTCATCGGGCAGGGGGATTGAGTATGAAAAACTGTTTTTT.

The CDR3 region is CASVSLEREYTQYF. CDR3 in DNA: TGTGCCAGCGTCTCCCTCGAGCGGGAGTACACGCAGTATTTT. The V and J genes are TRBV28 and TRBJ2-3; 8 positions match TRBD2. Germline CDR1 MDHEN, CDR2 SYDVKM. V trimming: 8 bases; J trimming: 9 bases; junction bases outside the gene matches: 13. The CDR3 length is 14 residues.

The chain uses TRBV2 and TRBJ2-1; D perhaps matches TRBD2 (6 bases). The V and J ends lost 0 bases and 1 base respectively, with 19 bases between them. This CDR3 comprises 19 residues. The germline V gene has CDR1 SNHLY and CDR2 FYNNEI. CDR3 residues: CASSEAHGLTQGSYNEQFF. DNA of the CDR3: TGTGCCAGCAGTGAAGCCCACGGACTAACCCAAGGGTCCTACAATGAGCAGTTCTTC. The whole variable domain, remainder taken from reference TRBV2 and TRBJ2-1, is EPEVTQTPSHQVTQMGQEVILRCVPISNHLYFYWYRQILGQKVEFLVSFYNNEISEKSEIFDDQFSVERPDGSNFTLKIRSTKLEDSAMYFCASSEAHGLTQGSYNEQFFGPGTRLTVL.